These 10 T cell receptor beta chains were sequenced from one sample in a study of blood T cell repertoires in COVID-19. The data were produced by immunoSEQ multiplex PCR, yet TCRdb's version contains in-frame clones alone and is incomplete. This table holds about 120,000 clones, 80% to 90% found once. Sequencing used peripheral blood. The receptor set was obtained from a man aged 35 to 55 with acute or convalescent COVID-19.

The chain has TRBV18 and TRBJ1-2; 8 bases map to TRBD1. The germline CDR1 and CDR2 sequences are KGHSH and LQKENI. J was trimmed by 9 bases and V by 0 bases; bases with no gene match: 12. This CDR3 has 16 residues. The CDR3 is CASSPPGRGQFGSYTF. As DNA, the CDR3 is TGTGCCAGCTCACCACCGGGCAGGGGGCAGTTTGGGAGCTACACCTTC.

This rearrangement joins TRBV19 to TRBJ1-2; TRBD1 matches 8 bases. The CDR3 runs 14 residues. CDR1 LNHDA and CDR2 SQIVND come from the germline V gene (reference sequence). Trimming cost V 3 bases and J 0 bases; bases outside gene matches: 0. CDR3: CASSIRGPNYGYTF. The CDR3 bases are TGTGCCAGTAGTATCAGGGGGCCTAACTATGGCTACACCTTC.

This clone was picked up one time. V gene TRBV27 combines with J gene TRBJ2-1, with D tentatively TRBD2 (5 bases). Germline CDR1 reads MNHEY; CDR2 reads SMNVEV (reference sequence). V lost 2 bases, J lost 6 bases, and 26 bases lay in between. CDR3 length: 19 residues. The CDR3 sequence: CASSLRSGRARAVGNEQFF. The CDR3 DNA reads TGTGCCAGCAGTTTAAGGTCCGGCCGCGCTAGAGCGGTGGGCAATGAGCAGTTCTTC.

V gene TRBV5-1 combines with J gene TRBJ2-7; TRBD1 agrees at 8 bases. Germline lookup yields CDR1 SGHRS and CDR2 YFSETQ. The length of the CDR3 is 14 residues. J gave up 3 bases and V 4 bases, and 6 bases lay outside the gene matches. CDR3 DNA sequence: TGCGCCAGCAGCGGCACAGGGGGAGGCTACGAGCAGTACTTC. It codes for CASSGTGGGYEQYF.

Only one count was recorded for this clone. The CDR3 loop is CASSDLVLTRETQYF. CDR3 DNA: TGCGCCAGCAGTGACCTGGTCCTGACGCGGGAGACCCAGTACTTC. The chain combines TRBV10-2 with TRBJ2-5; D remains unclear. CDR1 WSHSY and CDR2 SAAADI come from the germline V gene. The CDR3 extends over 15 amino acids. Trimming pared 3 bases from V and 5 bases from J, leaving 16 bases between.

This chain connects TRBV3-1 (or the pseudogene TRBV3-2) to TRBJ2-3; 7 bases are shared with TRBD2. The CDR3 has 15 residues. Losses at the gene ends were 4 bases for V and 0 bases for J; bases not matched to a gene: 4. Germline V lookup: CDR1 LGHDT, CDR2 YNNKEL (reference sequence). The CDR3 bases are TGTGCCAGCAGCCCGTCCGGGAGGAGCACAGATACGCAGTATTTT. Protein product: CASSPSGRSTDTQYF.

V and J are TRBV9 and TRBJ1-3; no firm D call. The CDR3 covers 15 residues. In germline, CDR1 is SGDLS, CDR2 YYNGEE. Trimming took off 4 bases at V and 0 bases at J, with 11 bases between the two ends. Here the CDR3 DNA reads TGTGCCAGCAGCCCGCGACTTATCTCTGGAAACACCATATATTTT. Encoded protein: CASSPRLISGNTIYF.

V gene TRBV5-1 combines with J gene TRBJ1-1; TRBD1 aligns across 7 bases. Germline assignment: CDR1 SGHRS and CDR2 YFSETQ. J was trimmed by 4 bases and V by 5 bases; bases with no gene match: 23. CDR3 length: 19 residues. The CDR3: CASRTKPLGVPQGVTEAFF. CDR3 sequence (DNA): TGCGCCAGCAGAACGAAACCCCTCGGTGTACCTCAGGGGGTCACTGAAGCTTTCTTT.

The J gene is TRBJ2-5, the V gene TRBV10-3; 8 nucleotides match TRBD2. Losses at the gene ends were 3 bases for V and 4 bases for J; bases not matched to a gene: 13. The CDR3 runs to 17 residues. Germline V gene sequence: CDR1 ENHRY, CDR2 SYGVKD. CDR3 in DNA: TGTGCCATCAGTGACACTAAAGCGGGGGCCGTCAGAGAGACCCAGTACTTC. This codes for CAISDTKAGAVRETQYF.

This clone was counted a few times. The chain employs TRBV7-9 and TRBJ2-1; no firm D call. The germline V and J ends were trimmed by 1 base and 3 bases, with 7 bases remaining between them. The CDR3 has 14 amino acids. Germline CDR1 and CDR2: SEHNR and FQNEAQ (reference sequence). CDR3 nucleotides: TGTGCCAGCAGCTTAGTTGGCAACTACAATGAGCAGTTCTTC. Protein: CASSLVGNYNEQFF.